One and the same sample provided the 31 T cell receptor beta chains below, sequenced in a study of T cells after yellow fever vaccination. One entry per CDR3 protein, called by TCRdb with MiXCR from the 5' RACE reads. The top ten clones hold approximately 24% of a sample with some 110,000 distinct CDR3 sequences, 7% to 8.5% of them seen once. The sample consisted of CD8+ T cells sorted from PBMCs, taken 45 days after the yellow fever booster vaccination. The source is a man aged 30-40 years who received the YFV17D yellow fever vaccine.

The table lists this clonotype with many counts. This sequence joins TRBV29-1 and TRBJ1-5; 12 positions match TRBD1. The V and J ends lost 4 bases and 6 bases, in that order; junction bases with no gene match: 10. The CDR3 is 16 amino acids. CDR1 is SQVTM and CDR2 is ANQGSEA in the germline V gene. The CDR3 coding sequence is TGCAGCGTTGTACCTGGGGGACAGGGGGCTGGTCAGCCCCAGCATTTT. This sequence encodes CSVVPGGQGAGQPQHF.

This clonotype appeared many times. The gene calls are TRBV10-1 and TRBJ2-1; the D gene is possibly TRBD2 (6 bases). There are 15 residues in the CDR3. Germline V gene sequence: CDR1 WNHNN, CDR2 SYGVQD (reference sequence). The V end lost 3 bases, the J end lost 4 bases, and 13 bases lay between the germline ends. The CDR3 DNA follows: TGCGCCAGCAGTGAAATCTTGCGGGGATACAATGAGCAGTTCTTC. Translating it yields CASSEILRGYNEQFF.

This clonotype was observed at least ten times. This chain links TRBV20-1 with TRBJ1-4, with 7 bases identical to TRBD1. The CDR3 runs to 16 residues. In germline, CDR1 is DFQATT, CDR2 SNEGSKA (reference sequence). Trimming took 3 bases from V and 0 from J; bases not matched to a gene: 7. CDR3 bases: TGCAGTGCTAGTTATACAGGGGCCACAACTAATGAAAAACTGTTTTTT. Translating it yields CSASYTGATTNEKLFF.

As for this clonotype: A much larger clone is a single base away; this may be a read error. The J gene is TRBJ2-1, the V gene TRBV7-9; the D gene is possibly TRBD2 (6 bases). This CDR3 spans 15 amino acids. The germline gives CDR1 SEHNR, CDR2 FQNEAQ (reference sequence). The CDR3 protein is CDSLGTLSSYNEQFF. CDR3 in DNA: TGTGACAGCCTTGGGACTCTAAGCTCCTACAATGAGCAGTTCTTC.

This clonotype was picked up many times. The V and J genes are TRBV7-2 and TRBJ2-1, with 10 bases aligning to TRBD2. The V segment lost 1 base and the J segment 8 bases; nucleotides outside the gene matches: 8. The V gene's germline CDR1 is SGHTA and CDR2 FQGNSA. CDR3 size: 16 residues. The CDR3 reads CASSLEGTSASHEQFF. The CDR3 DNA sequence: TGTGCCAGCAGCTTAGAGGGGACTAGCGCCTCTCATGAGCAGTTCTTC. Complete variable domain (other parts from reference TRBV7-2 and TRBJ2-1): GAGVSQSPSNKVTEKGKDVELRCDPISGHTALYWYRQSLGQGLEFLIYFQGNSAPDKSGLPSDRFSAERTGGSVSTLTIQRTQQEDSAVYLCASSLEGTSASHEQFFGPGTRLTVL.

This clonotype was found many times. The chain has TRBV7-9 and TRBJ2-1; D is undetermined. Germline CDR1 SEHNR, CDR2 FQNEAQ (reference sequence). The CDR3 has 15 residues. V dropped 5 bases and J dropped 8 bases, with 19 bases sitting between them. The CDR3 sequence is CASSHQWLRSDEQFF. DNA of the CDR3: TGTGCCAGCAGCCATCAGTGGCTAAGAAGCGATGAGCAGTTCTTC.

This clonotype came up a few times. The rearrangement uses TRBV6-5 and TRBJ2-2; D unclear. V lost 4 bases to trimming and J lost 1 base, with 10 bases between them. Germline loops: CDR1 MNHEY, CDR2 SVGAGI. This CDR3 comprises 15 residues. This chain's CDR3 is CASSSGGVNTGELFF. In DNA, the CDR3 is TGTGCCAGCAGTTCGGGCGGAGTGAACACCGGGGAGCTGTTTTTT.

This clonotype appeared many times. CDR3 DNA sequence: TGTGCCAGCAGCCCCGGGCTGGCGAGCTCCTACAATGAGCAGTTCTTC. Protein product: CASSPGLASSYNEQFF. The chain couples TRBV4-2 to TRBJ2-1; no clear D gene. This CDR3 spans 16 amino acids. CDR1 is LGHNA and CDR2 is YNFKEQ in the germline V gene. With 4 bases removed from V and 0 bases from J, the gap between germline ends came to 13 bases.

This clonotype occurred many times. The V gene is TRBV11-2, the J gene TRBJ2-5; tentatively, D is TRBD1 (6 bases). Deletions cut 3 bases from V and 9 bases from J, with 11 bases between. The CDR3 totals 12 residues. The germline V gene has CDR1 SGHAT and CDR2 FQNNGV. This CDR3 is CASSLGAAAQYF. As DNA, the CDR3 is TGTGCCAGCAGCTTGGGGGCGGCGGCCCAGTACTTC.

The chain couples TRBV19 to TRBJ2-2; D perhaps matches TRBD2 (6 bases). Trimming shortened V by 6 bases and J by 5 bases, and 10 bases separated the two germline ends. The germline V gene has CDR1 LNHDA and CDR2 SQIVND (reference sequence). The CDR3 is 13 amino acids. The CDR3 DNA follows: TGTGCCAGTAGCTATGGGGGGACCGGGGAGCTGTTTTTT. It is translated as CASSYGGTGELFF.

This clonotype was counted only a few times. The chain has TRBV23-1 and TRBJ2-2; D is possibly TRBD1 (6 bases). TRBV23-1 is treated as an ORF (open reading frame) with a function not yet certain. The CDR3 spans 15 residues. The CDR3, as DNA: TGCGCTATGACTGACAGGCCCGCGAACACCGGGGAGCTGTTTTTT. This sequence encodes CAMTDRPANTGELFF.

There are many counts of this clonotype. The genes are TRBV11-2 and TRBJ2-1, with D unclear. CDR1 and CDR2 from the germline V gene are SGHAT and FQNNGV. This CDR3 is 11 amino acids long. V shed 9 bases and J shed 10 bases, with 13 bases lying between them. This chain's CDR3 is CASNSQEEQFF. CDR3 DNA sequence: TGTGCCAGTAATTCTCAGGAGGAGCAGTTCTTC.

In its sample, this clonotype was seen many times. This sequence joins TRBV7-9 and TRBJ2-1; maybe TRBD1 (6 bases). The germline V and J ends were trimmed by 4 bases and 15 bases, with 13 bases remaining between them. In germline, CDR1 is SEHNR, CDR2 FQNEAQ (reference sequence). This CDR3 spans 11 amino acids. The DNA of the CDR3 is TGTGCCAGCAGCTCCCTGGACAGCCGGTTCTTC. This codes for CASSSLDSRFF.

The V gene is TRBV25-1, the J gene TRBJ2-5; D may be TRBD1 or TRBD2 (5 bases each). V lost 1 base and J 4 bases, leaving 13 bases between the germline ends. Germline lookup yields CDR1 MGHDK and CDR2 SYGVNS. This CDR3 is built from 15 residues. CDR3 nucleotide sequence: TGTGCCAGCAGTGAATTGAGAGGGGAAGGAGAGACCCAGTACTTC. This codes for CASSELRGEGETQYF.

This clonotype was counted at least ten times. V is TRBV5-6 and J is TRBJ2-5, with D hard to call. V was cut by 0 bases and J by 1 base, with 13 bases left in between. The CDR3 has 16 residues. Germline values: CDR1 SGHDT, CDR2 YYEEEE. CDR3 loop: CASSLARLYTQETQYF. In nucleotides, the CDR3 is TGTGCCAGCAGCTTGGCTCGACTTTATACCCAAGAGACCCAGTACTTC.

Comment on this clonotype: The junction does not match germline at one end; this may be a read error. This rearrangement joins TRBV20-1 to TRBJ1-1; D is possibly TRBD1 (6 bases). This CDR3 contains 17 residues. Germline V CDR1 and CDR2: DFQATT, SNEGSKA (reference sequence). Here the CDR3 DNA reads TGCTGTGCTAGAGATGGGACAACTCACTTTCTGAACACTGAAGCTTTCTTT. As protein: CCARDGTTHFLNTEAFF.

This clonotype has at least ten counts. The chain recombines TRBV4-3 with TRBJ1-1; D may be TRBD1 (6 bases). Trimming removed 4 bases from V and 6 bases from J, with 12 bases in between. The CDR3 totals 13 residues. In germline, CDR1 is LGHNA, CDR2 YSLEER. CDR3 in DNA: TGCGCCAGCAGCCCCCCAGGGGAATCTGAAGCTTTCTTT. Its protein product is CASSPPGESEAFF.

The rearrangement uses TRBV5-1 and TRBJ2-3; no clear D. The V end lost 4 bases, the J end lost 3 bases, and 9 bases lay between the germline ends. This CDR3 has 13 residues. Germline values: CDR1 SGHRS, CDR2 YFSETQ. Written as DNA, the CDR3 is TGCGCCAGCAGCCCGGACGGAACAGATACGCAGTATTTT. Translated, it gives CASSPDGTDTQYF.

The sample holds many counts of this clonotype. This chain connects TRBV9 to TRBJ2-3; D may be TRBD2 (6 bases). Germline CDR1 and CDR2: SGDLS and YYNGEE. This CDR3 has 16 residues. V lost 4 bases, J lost 1 base, and 16 bases lay in between. The CDR3 DNA sequence: TGTGCCAGCAGCCCCCAAAGCGGGTTACGCACAGATACGCAGTATTTT. Residues: CASSPQSGLRTDTQYF.

This clonotype was picked up many times. V usage is TRBV15 and J usage is TRBJ2-3, with a tentative D call TRBD1 (5 bases). The CDR3 has 15 amino acids. Trimming took 1 base from V and 0 from J, leaving 8 bases between them. The germline CDR1 and CDR2 sequences are LNHNV and YYDKDF (reference sequence). The CDR3 reads CATSRVQGSTDTQYF. CDR3 sequence (DNA): TGTGCCACCAGCAGAGTGCAGGGTAGCACAGATACGCAGTATTTT.

This clonotype was observed many times. The chain has TRBV6-5 and TRBJ2-7, with 8 bases that match TRBD1. This CDR3 is 14 amino acids long. Germline V gene lookup returns CDR1 MNHEY and CDR2 SVGAGI. V gave up 2 bases and J gave up 7 bases; unmatched junction bases: 7. In DNA, the CDR3 is TGTGCCAGCAGTTACGGGCAGGGGGCGGGGGAGCAGTACTTC. Amino acid sequence: CASSYGQGAGEQYF.

This clonotype was seen many times. This chain links TRBV12-3 or TRBV12-4 with TRBJ2-7; D tentatively reads TRBD1 or TRBD2 (5 bases each). Trimming removed 7 bases at V and 0 bases at J, with 7 bases between. The CDR3 loop spans 12 amino acids. The CDR3 nucleotides read TGTGCCAGCACAGGGAGCTCCTACGAGCAGTACTTC. It is translated as CASTGSSYEQYF.

The gene calls are TRBV20-1 and TRBJ2-7; tentatively, D is TRBD2 (6 bases). In germline, CDR1 is DFQATT, CDR2 SNEGSKA (reference sequence). This CDR3 contains 14 residues. Trimming left V 7 bases short and J 2 bases short, with 18 bases between. The CDR3 loop is CSVPQAEGTYEQYF. The CDR3, as DNA: TGCAGTGTCCCCCAAGCGGAGGGGACCTACGAGCAGTACTTC.

The gene calls are TRBV19 and TRBJ2-3; D tentatively reads TRBD1 or TRBD2 (5 bases each). Looked up from germline, CDR1 is LNHDA and CDR2 is SQIVND (reference sequence). The CDR3 loop spans 10 amino acids. Trimming took 11 bases from V and 5 from J, leaving 8 bases between them. The CDR3 loop reads CAVGVDTQYF. CDR3 nucleotide sequence: TGTGCCGTGGGGGTAGATACGCAGTATTTT. The whole variable domain, filled in from reference TRBV19 and TRBJ2-3, reads DGGITQSPKYLFRKEGQNVTLSCEQNLNHDAMYWYRQDPGQGLRLIYYSQIVNDFQKGDIAEGYSVSREKKESFPLTVTSAQKNPTAFYLCAVGVDTQYFGPGTRLTVL.

A few counts support this clonotype. The CDR3 nucleotides are TGCGCCAGCAGTGAGTCTCCCAGACCTTCAGGGTTCGAGCAGTACTTC. Protein sequence: CASSESPRPSGFEQYF. The gene calls are TRBV10-1 and TRBJ2-7, with a possible D match to TRBD1 (5 bases). Germline V gene sequence: CDR1 WNHNN, CDR2 SYGVQD (reference sequence). This CDR3 is built from 16 residues. Trimming pared 0 bases from V and 6 bases from J, leaving 18 bases between.

This clonotype turned up a few times. V gene TRBV6-1 combines with J gene TRBJ1-1, with a tentative D call TRBD1 (5 bases). This CDR3 contains 16 residues. Germline CDR1 is MNHNS and CDR2 is SASEGT. V was cut by 1 base and J by 0 bases, with 12 bases left in between. The CDR3 sequence: CASSEVPTGLNTEAFF. The CDR3, as DNA: TGTGCCAGCAGTGAAGTACCAACAGGTTTGAACACTGAAGCTTTCTTT.

This clonotype was recorded at least ten times. This chain links TRBV10-1 with TRBJ2-2, with D hard to call. Trimming pared 4 bases from V and 0 bases from J, leaving 3 bases between. Per germline, CDR1 WNHNN and CDR2 SYGVQD (reference sequence). The CDR3 has 13 residues. For the CDR3, the DNA is TGCGCCAGCAGTGTAACGAACACCGGGGAGCTGTTTTTT. Translation: CASSVTNTGELFF.

There are many counts of this clonotype. V is TRBV20-1 and J is TRBJ2-7; 7 bases map to TRBD1. V lost 1 base, J lost 6 bases, and 3 bases stayed unmatched. The CDR3 length is 12 residues. Germline loops: CDR1 DFQATT, CDR2 SNEGSKA (reference sequence). CDR3 sequence (DNA): TGCAGTGCTAGAGCGACAGGGCGCGAGCAGTACTTC. The encoded protein is CSARATGREQYF.

This clonotype came up many times. The chain couples TRBV21-1 to TRBJ2-7; the table calls TRBD2, which could not be checked here. TRBV21-1 is described as a pseudogene. The CDR3 consists of 17 residues. Written as DNA, the CDR3 is TGTGCCAGCAGCAAAATCGACAGAGGCGGGAGGATTTACGAGCAGTACTTC. It is translated as CASSKIDRGGRIYEQYF.

V is TRBV29-1 and J is TRBJ2-7; the D gene is possibly TRBD1 (6 bases). The CDR3 length is 12 residues. V was trimmed by 5 bases and J by 2 bases, leaving 10 bases between them. In germline, CDR1 is SQVTM, CDR2 ANQGSEA. CDR3 sequence (DNA): TGCAGCGTTCTACAGGGTGCCTACGAGCAGTACTTC. This gives the protein CSVLQGAYEQYF.

This clonotype was observed a handful of times. This chain joins TRBV20-1 and TRBJ2-5; unclear D gene. This CDR3 is built from 11 residues. V lost 6 bases to trimming and J lost 0 bases, with 5 bases between them. CDR1 DFQATT and CDR2 SNEGSKA come from the germline V gene (reference sequence). CDR3 sequence reads: CSARNQETQYF. The CDR3 DNA reads TGCAGTGCGCGAAACCAAGAGACCCAGTACTTC.